This TCR beta chain was identified during a study of cytomegalovirus exposure and HLA in healthy donors. Findings of the study overall: A few of the chains that were CMV-associated were confirmed in vitro to be specific for CMV antigens. Earlier analysis yielded a pattern in which most TCR beta V segments were productive about 90% or about 30% of the time.

Vbeta (60) and Jbeta (13) primers were used in the PCR. The table came from immunoSEQ multiplex PCR; TCRdb's copy has only in-frame clones and leaves some out. The table records 60,000 or so clones, roughly 80% of them present only once. A single count supports this clone. Its antigen remains unknown. V was trimmed by 1 base and J by 1 base, leaving 12 bases between them. The CDR3 consists of 16 residues. Germline V CDR1 and CDR2: KGHSH, LQKENI. Although they were nominally healthy when sampled, donors likely had unrecorded immune exposures. The sequencing sample was made of PBMCs. This TCR was recovered from a man between 35 and 55 years old in good health and CMV-seronegative. The V gene is TRBV18, the J gene TRBJ2-3; maybe TRBD2 (6 bases). The CDR3 DNA is TGTGCCAGCTCACCACAGGAGGGTGTGCGCACAGATACGCAGTATTTT. This sequence encodes CASSPQEGVRTDTQYF.